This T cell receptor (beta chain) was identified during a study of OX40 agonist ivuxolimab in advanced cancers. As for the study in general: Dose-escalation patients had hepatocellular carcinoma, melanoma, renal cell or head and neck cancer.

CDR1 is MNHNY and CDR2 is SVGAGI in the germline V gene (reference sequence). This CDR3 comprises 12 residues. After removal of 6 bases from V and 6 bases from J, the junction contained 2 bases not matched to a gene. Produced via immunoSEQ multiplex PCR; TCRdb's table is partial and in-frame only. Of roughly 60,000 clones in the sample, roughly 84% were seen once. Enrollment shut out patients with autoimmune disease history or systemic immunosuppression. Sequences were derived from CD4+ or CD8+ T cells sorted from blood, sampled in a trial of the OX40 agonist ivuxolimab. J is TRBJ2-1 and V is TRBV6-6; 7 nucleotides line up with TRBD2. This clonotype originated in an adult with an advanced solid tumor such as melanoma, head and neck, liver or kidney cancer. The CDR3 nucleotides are TGTGCCAGCAGCCCGGGGGGCAATGAGCAGTTCTTC. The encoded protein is CASSPGGNEQFF.